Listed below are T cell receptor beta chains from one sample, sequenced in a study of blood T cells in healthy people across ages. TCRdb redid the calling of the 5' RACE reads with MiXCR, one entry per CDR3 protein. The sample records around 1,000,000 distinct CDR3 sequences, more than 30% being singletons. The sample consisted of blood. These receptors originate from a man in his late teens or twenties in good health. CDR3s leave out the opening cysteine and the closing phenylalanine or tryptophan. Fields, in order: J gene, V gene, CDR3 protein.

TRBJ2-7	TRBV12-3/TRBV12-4	ASRRVGADEQY
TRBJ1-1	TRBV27	ASSWAGHQNTEAF
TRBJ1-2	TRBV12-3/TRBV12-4	ASTPGQGNYGYT
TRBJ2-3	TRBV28	ASSWQGSTDTQY
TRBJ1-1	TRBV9	ASSAVNRFMNTEAF
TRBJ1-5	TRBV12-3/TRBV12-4	ASSFVGDSNQPQH
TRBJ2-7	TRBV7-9	ASSTRDTYEQY
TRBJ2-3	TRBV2	ASSVGGPGTDTQY
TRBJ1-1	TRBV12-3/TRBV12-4	ASRAGLIAF
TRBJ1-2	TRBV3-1	ASSQVGSSNYGYT
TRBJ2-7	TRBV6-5	ASRVRDGGSYEQY
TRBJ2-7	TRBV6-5	ASSPGAGPLTYEQY
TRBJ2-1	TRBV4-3	ASSQTSGGLNEQF
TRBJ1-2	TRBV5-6	ASSVFRVGYT